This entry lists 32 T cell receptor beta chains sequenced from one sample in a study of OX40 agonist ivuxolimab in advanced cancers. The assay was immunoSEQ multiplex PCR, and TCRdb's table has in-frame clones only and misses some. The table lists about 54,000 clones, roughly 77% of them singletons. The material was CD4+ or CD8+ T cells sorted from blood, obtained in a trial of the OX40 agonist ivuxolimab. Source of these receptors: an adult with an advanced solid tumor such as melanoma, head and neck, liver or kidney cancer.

CDR3 bases: TGCGCCAGCAGCTTGACGGGGAAGCTCGACACTGAAGCTTTCTTT. It specifies CASSLTGKLDTEAFF. The chain uses TRBV5-1 and TRBJ1-1; no firm D call. V lost 1 base and J lost 3, with 13 bases in between. In germline, CDR1 is SGHRS, CDR2 YFSETQ. CDR3 size: 15 residues. The whole variable domain, filled in from reference TRBV5-1 and TRBJ1-1, reads KAGVTQTPRYLIKTRGQQVTLSCSPISGHRSVSWYQQTPGQGLQFLFEYFSETQRNKGNFPGRFSGRQFSNSRSEMNVSTLELGDSALYLCASSLTGKLDTEAFFGQGTRLTVV.

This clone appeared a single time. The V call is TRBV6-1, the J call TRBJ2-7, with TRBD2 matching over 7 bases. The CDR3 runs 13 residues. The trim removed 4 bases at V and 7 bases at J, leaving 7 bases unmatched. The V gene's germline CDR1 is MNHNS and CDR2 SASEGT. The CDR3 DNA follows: TGTGCCAGCAGTGGGACTAGAAAGGGTGAGCAGTACTTC. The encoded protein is CASSGTRKGEQYF.

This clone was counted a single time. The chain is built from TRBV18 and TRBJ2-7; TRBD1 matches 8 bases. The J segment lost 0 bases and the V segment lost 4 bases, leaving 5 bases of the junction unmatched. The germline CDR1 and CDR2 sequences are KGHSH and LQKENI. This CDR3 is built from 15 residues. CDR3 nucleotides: TGTGCCAGCTCACTAACGACAGGGGCCTCCTACGAGCAGTACTTC. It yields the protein CASSLTTGASYEQYF.

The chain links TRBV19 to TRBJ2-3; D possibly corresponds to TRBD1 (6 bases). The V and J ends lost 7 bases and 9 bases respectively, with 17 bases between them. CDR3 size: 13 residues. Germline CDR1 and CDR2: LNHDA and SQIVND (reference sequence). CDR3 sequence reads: CASTIGDKQTQYF. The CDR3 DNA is TGTGCCAGTACCATAGGGGACAAGCAAACGCAGTATTTT.

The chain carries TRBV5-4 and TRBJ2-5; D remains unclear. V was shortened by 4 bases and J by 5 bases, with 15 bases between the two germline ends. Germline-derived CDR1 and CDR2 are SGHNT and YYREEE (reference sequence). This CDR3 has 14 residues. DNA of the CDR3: TGTGCCAGCAGCGAGGCGTCCATGTGGGAGACCCAGTACTTC. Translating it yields CASSEASMWETQYF.

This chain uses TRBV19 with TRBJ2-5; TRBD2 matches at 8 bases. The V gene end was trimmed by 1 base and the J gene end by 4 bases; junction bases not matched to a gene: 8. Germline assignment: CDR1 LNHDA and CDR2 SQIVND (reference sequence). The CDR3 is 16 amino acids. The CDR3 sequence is CASSIVRMAGGETQYF. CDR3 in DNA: TGTGCCAGTAGTATAGTCAGAATGGCGGGAGGAGAGACCCAGTACTTC.

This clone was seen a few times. The CDR3 reads CASSSGTGVGGYTF. The CDR3, as DNA: TGCGCCAGCAGCTCCGGGACAGGGGTGGGCGGCTACACCTTC. This chain links TRBV5-1 with TRBJ1-2; 10 nucleotides line up with TRBD1. CDR1 and CDR2 from the germline V gene are SGHRS and YFSETQ. The CDR3 length is 14 residues. Losses at the gene ends were 3 bases for V and 8 bases for J; bases not matched to a gene: 7. The variable domain in full, with the rest retrieved from reference TRBV5-1 and TRBJ1-2, is KAGVTQTPRYLIKTRGQQVTLSCSPISGHRSVSWYQQTPGQGLQFLFEYFSETQRNKGNFPGRFSGRQFSNSRSEMNVSTLELGDSALYLCASSSGTGVGGYTFGSGTRLTVV.

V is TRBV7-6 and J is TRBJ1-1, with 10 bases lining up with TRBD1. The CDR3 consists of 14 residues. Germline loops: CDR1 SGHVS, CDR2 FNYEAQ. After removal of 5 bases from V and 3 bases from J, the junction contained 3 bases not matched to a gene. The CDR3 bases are TGTGCCAGCAGCATCGGACAGGGGGACACTGAAGCTTTCTTT. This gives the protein CASSIGQGDTEAFF. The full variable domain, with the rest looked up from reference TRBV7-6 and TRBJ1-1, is GAGVSQSPRYKVTKRGQDVALRCDPISGHVSLYWYRQALGQGPEFLTYFNYEAQQDKSGLPNDRFSAERPEGSISTLTIQRTEQRDSAMYRCASSIGQGDTEAFFGQGTRLTVV.

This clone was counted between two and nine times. CDR3 coding DNA: TGCAGCGTTTGGACTAGCCCGAGCACAGATACGCAGTATTTT. Its translation: CSVWTSPSTDTQYF. The rearrangement uses TRBV29-1 and TRBJ2-3; TRBD2 aligns across 8 bases. Germline V gene lookup returns CDR1 SQVTM and CDR2 ANQGSEA. The J segment lost 0 bases and the V segment lost 5 bases, leaving 4 bases of the junction unmatched. This CDR3 region has 14 residues.

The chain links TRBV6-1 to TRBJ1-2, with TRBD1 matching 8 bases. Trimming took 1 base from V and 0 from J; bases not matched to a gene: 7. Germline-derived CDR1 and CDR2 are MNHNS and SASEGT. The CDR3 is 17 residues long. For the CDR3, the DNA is TGTGCCAGCAGTGAAGGGACAGGGACTCTAGCTAACTATGGCTACACCTTC. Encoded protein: CASSEGTGTLANYGYTF.

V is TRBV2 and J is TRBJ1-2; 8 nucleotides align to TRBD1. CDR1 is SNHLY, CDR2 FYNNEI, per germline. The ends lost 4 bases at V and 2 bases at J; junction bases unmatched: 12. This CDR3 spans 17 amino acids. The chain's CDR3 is CASSGDRGVAVNYGYTF. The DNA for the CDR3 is TGTGCCAGCAGTGGTGACAGGGGAGTAGCAGTCAACTATGGCTACACCTTC.

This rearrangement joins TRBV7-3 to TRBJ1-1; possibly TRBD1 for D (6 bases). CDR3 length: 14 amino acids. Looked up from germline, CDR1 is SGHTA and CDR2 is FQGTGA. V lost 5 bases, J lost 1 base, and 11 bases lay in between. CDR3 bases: TGTGCCAGCAGCACAACAGGGAGGAACACTGAAGCTTTCTTT. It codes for CASSTTGRNTEAFF.

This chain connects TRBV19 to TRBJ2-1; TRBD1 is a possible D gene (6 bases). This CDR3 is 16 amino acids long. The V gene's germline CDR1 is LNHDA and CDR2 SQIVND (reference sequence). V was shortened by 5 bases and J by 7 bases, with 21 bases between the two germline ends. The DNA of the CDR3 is TGTGCCAGTAGTTCCTCCTTGGGGGCGGGTGGTAATGAGCAGTTCTTC. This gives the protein CASSSSLGAGGNEQFF.

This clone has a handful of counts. CDR3 protein: CASSSDSRDIQYF. In DNA, the CDR3 is TGTGCCAGCAGCTCGGATAGCCGGGACATTCAGTACTTC. The gene calls are TRBV5-6 and TRBJ2-4; D is ambiguous. The CDR3 runs 13 residues. Germline V gene lookup returns CDR1 SGHDT and CDR2 YYEEEE. V was trimmed by 3 bases and J by 8 bases, leaving 12 bases between them.

CDR3 bases: TGCGCCAGCAGCTTTACTAGCGGGGGTCCCACTAGCACAGATACGCAGTATTTT. Residues: CASSFTSGGPTSTDTQYF. This rearrangement joins TRBV5-1 to TRBJ2-3; 11 bases match TRBD2. Per germline, CDR1 SGHRS and CDR2 YFSETQ. The CDR3 loop spans 18 amino acids. The V and J ends lost 2 bases and 0 bases, in that order; junction bases with no gene match: 8.

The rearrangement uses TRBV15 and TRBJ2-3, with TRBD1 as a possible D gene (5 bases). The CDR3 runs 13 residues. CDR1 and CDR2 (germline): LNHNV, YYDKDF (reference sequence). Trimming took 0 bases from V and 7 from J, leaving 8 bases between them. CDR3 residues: CATSRDPGNTQYF. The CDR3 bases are TGTGCCACCAGCAGAGATCCAGGGAATACGCAGTATTTT.

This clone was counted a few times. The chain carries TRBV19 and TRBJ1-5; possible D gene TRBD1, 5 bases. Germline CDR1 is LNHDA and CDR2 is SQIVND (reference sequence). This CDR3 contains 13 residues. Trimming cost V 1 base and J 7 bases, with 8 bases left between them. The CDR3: CASSIGGWQPQHF. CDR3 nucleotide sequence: TGTGCCAGTAGTATAGGGGGCTGGCAGCCCCAGCATTTT.

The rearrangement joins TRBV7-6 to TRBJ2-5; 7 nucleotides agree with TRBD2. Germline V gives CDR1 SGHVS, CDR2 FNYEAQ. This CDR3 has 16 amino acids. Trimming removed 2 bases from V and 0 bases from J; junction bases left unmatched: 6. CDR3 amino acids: CASSLSGAPYQETQYF. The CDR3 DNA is TGTGCCAGCAGCTTAAGCGGGGCTCCTTACCAAGAGACCCAGTACTTC.

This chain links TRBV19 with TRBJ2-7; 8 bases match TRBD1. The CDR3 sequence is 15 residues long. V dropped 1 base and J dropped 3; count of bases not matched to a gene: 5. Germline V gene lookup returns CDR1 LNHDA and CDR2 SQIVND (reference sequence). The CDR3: CASSIGGTGIYEQYF. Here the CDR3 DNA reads TGTGCCAGTAGTATAGGAGGGACAGGAATCTACGAGCAGTACTTC.

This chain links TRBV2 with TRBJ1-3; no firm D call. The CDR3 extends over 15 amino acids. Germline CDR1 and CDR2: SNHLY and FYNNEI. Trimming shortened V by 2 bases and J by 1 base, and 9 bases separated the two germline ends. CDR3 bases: TGTGCCAGCAGTGAACAGGCGGCTTCTGGAAACACCATATATTTT. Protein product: CASSEQAASGNTIYF.

CDR3 amino acids: CASSISGLAGGRETQYF. The CDR3 bases are TGTGCCAGTAGTATCTCGGGACTAGCGGGGGGGCGAGAGACCCAGTACTTC. The gene calls are TRBV19 and TRBJ2-5, with TRBD2 identical over 16 bases. This CDR3 has 17 residues. Looked up from germline, CDR1 is LNHDA and CDR2 is SQIVND (reference sequence). V shed 3 bases and J 4 bases; nucleotides not matched to a gene: 5.

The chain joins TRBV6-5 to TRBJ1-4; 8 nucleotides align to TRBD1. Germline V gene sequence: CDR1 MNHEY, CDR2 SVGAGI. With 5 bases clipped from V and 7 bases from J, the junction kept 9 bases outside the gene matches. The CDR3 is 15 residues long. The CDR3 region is CASSPTGAGGEKLFF. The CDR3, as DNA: TGTGCCAGCAGTCCGACAGGGGCAGGTGGTGAAAAACTGTTTTTT.

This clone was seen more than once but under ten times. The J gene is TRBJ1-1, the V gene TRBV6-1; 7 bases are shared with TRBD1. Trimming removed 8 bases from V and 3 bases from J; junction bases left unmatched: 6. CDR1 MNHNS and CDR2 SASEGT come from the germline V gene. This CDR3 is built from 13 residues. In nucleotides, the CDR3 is TGTGCCAGCGGTACCAGGGGGGACACTGAAGCTTTCTTT. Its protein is CASGTRGDTEAFF.

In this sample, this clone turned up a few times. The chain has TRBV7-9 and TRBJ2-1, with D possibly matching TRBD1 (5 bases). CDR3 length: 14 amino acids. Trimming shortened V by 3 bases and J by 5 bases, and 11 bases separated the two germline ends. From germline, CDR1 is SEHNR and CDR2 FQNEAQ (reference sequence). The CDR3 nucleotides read TGTGCCAGCAGCTTTTCTAGGGGTGACAATGAGCAGTTCTTC. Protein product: CASSFSRGDNEQFF.

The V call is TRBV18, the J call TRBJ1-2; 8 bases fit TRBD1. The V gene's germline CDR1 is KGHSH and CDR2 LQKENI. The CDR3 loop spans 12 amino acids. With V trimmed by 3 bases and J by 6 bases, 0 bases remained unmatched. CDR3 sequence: CASSPGQDGYTF. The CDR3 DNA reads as TGTGCCAGCTCACCGGGACAGGATGGCTACACCTTC.

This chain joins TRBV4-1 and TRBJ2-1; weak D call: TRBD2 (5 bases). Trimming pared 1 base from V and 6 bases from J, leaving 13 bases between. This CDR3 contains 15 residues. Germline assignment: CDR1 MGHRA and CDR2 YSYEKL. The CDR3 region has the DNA TGCGCCAGCAGCCAAGGGCCACTAGACGGCAATGAGCAGTTCTTC. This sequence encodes CASSQGPLDGNEQFF.

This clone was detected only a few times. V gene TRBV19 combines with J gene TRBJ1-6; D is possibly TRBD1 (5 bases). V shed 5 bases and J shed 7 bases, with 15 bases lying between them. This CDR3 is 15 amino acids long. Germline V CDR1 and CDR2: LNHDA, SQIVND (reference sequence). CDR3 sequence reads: CASSEIRDGNSPLHF. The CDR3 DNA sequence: TGTGCCAGTAGTGAAATCCGGGACGGAAATTCACCCCTCCACTTT.

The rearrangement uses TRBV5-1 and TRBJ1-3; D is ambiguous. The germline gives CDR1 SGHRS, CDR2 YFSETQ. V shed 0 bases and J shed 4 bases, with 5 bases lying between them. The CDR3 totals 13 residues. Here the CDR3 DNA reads TGCGCCAGCAGCTTGGGCAGGGGAAACACCATATATTTT. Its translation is CASSLGRGNTIYF.

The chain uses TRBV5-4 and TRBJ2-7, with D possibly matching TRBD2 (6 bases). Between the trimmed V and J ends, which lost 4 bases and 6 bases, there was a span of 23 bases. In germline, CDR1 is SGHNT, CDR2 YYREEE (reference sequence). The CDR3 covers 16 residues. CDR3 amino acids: CASSPSPGARSLEQYF. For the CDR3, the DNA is TGTGCCAGCAGCCCTAGTCCGGGAGCCAGGTCCCTCGAGCAGTACTTC. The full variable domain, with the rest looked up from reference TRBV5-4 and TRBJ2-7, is ETGVTQSPTHLIKTRGQQVTLRCSSQSGHNTVSWYQQALGQGPQFIFQYYREEENGRGNFPPRFSGLQFPNYSSELNVNALELDDSALYLCASSPSPGARSLEQYFGPGTRLTVT.

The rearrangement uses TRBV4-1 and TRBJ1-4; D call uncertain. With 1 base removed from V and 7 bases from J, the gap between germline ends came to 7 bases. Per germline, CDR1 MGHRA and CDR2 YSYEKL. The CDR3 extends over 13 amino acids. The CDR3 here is CASSQARSEKLFF. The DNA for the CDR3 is TGCGCCAGCAGCCAAGCACGGAGTGAAAAACTGTTTTTT.

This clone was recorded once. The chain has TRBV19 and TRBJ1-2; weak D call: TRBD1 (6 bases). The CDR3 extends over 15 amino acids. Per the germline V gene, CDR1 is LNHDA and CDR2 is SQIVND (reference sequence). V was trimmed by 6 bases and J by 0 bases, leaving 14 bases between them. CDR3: CASSPIGGTNYGYTF. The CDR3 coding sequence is TGTGCCAGTAGCCCCATAGGGGGAACTAACTATGGCTACACCTTC.

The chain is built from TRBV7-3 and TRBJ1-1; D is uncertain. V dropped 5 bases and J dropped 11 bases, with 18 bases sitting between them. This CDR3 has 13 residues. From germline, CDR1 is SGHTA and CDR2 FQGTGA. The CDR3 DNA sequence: TGTGCCAGCAGCGCATCGCCGGGTCTACGGGCTTTCTTT. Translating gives CASSASPGLRAFF.